A single sample gave rise to the 29 T cell receptor beta chains below, sequenced in a study of T cell responses to AZD1222 COVID-19 vaccine. Repertoires were generated with immunoSEQ multiplex PCR, while TCRdb's copy carries only in-frame clones and drops some. The repertoire consists of about 170,000 clones, with 92% occurring once and the leading ten covering 1.6%. Source: peripheral blood, taken on day 0 of AZD1222 vaccination. These receptors were taken from an adult in good health.

The chain carries TRBV6-1 and TRBJ1-6, with a possible D match to TRBD1 (5 bases). The CDR3 sequence is 16 residues long. Germline CDR1 is MNHNS and CDR2 is SASEGT. V lost 2 bases and J lost 6, with 14 bases in between. The CDR3 loop reads CASSELSGRSNSPLHF. The CDR3, as DNA: TGTGCCAGCAGTGAATTGTCGGGACGGAGTAATTCACCCCTCCACTTT.

The genes are TRBV10-1 and TRBJ2-3, with no clear D. The CDR3 has 17 amino acids. Trimming pared 8 bases from V and 0 bases from J, leaving 21 bases between. CDR1 is WNHNN and CDR2 is SYGVQD in the germline V gene (reference sequence). DNA of the CDR3: TGCGCCAGCGGCCCCAGGATCCTCAGTATTAGCACAGATACGCAGTATTTT. Translation: CASGPRILSISTDTQYF.

This clone was seen just once. The rearrangement uses TRBV5-8 and TRBJ1-1; D not certain. The V and J ends lost 7 bases and 4 bases respectively, with 23 bases between them. The CDR3 contains 16 residues. Germline V gene lookup returns CDR1 SGHTS and CDR2 YDEGEE. CDR3 sequence: CASGNSLHGLSTEAFF. The CDR3 DNA is TGTGCCAGCGGGAACTCTTTACACGGCTTAAGCACTGAAGCTTTCTTT.

This clone was counted once. The rearrangement links TRBV7-3 to TRBJ2-5, with 8 positions matching TRBD2. Trimming at V came to 5 bases and at J to 4 bases, leaving 6 bases not matched to a gene. The CDR3 sequence is 14 residues long. CDR1 and CDR2 (germline): SGHTA, FQGTGA. Here the CDR3 reads CASSLTSGAETQYF. Written as DNA, the CDR3 is TGTGCCAGCAGCCTCACTAGCGGTGCAGAGACCCAGTACTTC.

This clone was picked up one time. This chain connects TRBV6-1 to TRBJ2-1; possible D gene TRBD2, 7 bases. The CDR3 has 16 amino acids. Trimming took off 0 bases at V and 7 bases at J, with 16 bases between the two ends. The germline V gene encodes CDR1 MNHNS and CDR2 SASEGT. Here the CDR3 DNA reads TGTGCCAGCAGTGAAGCGAAGGGGGGGTTGGGGAATGAGCAGTTCTTC. It codes for CASSEAKGGLGNEQFF.

V gene TRBV5-1 combines with J gene TRBJ2-7; D call uncertain. Germline V gene data show CDR1 as SGHRS and CDR2 as YFSETQ. The CDR3 is made up of 14 amino acids. Trimming removed 0 bases at V and 6 bases at J, with 13 bases between. CDR3 protein: CASSLDSIPSEQYF. In DNA, the CDR3 is TGCGCCAGCAGCTTGGATTCGATCCCGTCCGAGCAGTACTTC.

This chain joins TRBV9 and TRBJ2-7; D is perhaps TRBD2 (5 bases). This CDR3 comprises 13 residues. Germline loops: CDR1 SGDLS, CDR2 YYNGEE. V lost 0 bases and J lost 6, with 10 bases in between. As DNA, the CDR3 is TGTGCCAGCAGCGTAGATGGCGGGCCCGAGCAGTACTTC. Amino acid sequence: CASSVDGGPEQYF. Looking up the rest from reference TRBV9 and TRBJ2-7 gives the full variable domain: DSGVTQTPKHLITATGQRVTLRCSPRSGDLSVYWYQQSLDQGLQFLIQYYNGEERAKGNILERFSAQQFPDLHSELNLSSLELGDSALYFCASSVDGGPEQYFGPGTRLTVT.

The V call is TRBV5-1, the J call TRBJ1-5, with D uncertain. Trimming took 2 bases from V and 2 from J, leaving 11 bases between them. The CDR3 covers 15 residues. Germline CDR1 is SGHRS and CDR2 is YFSETQ. The CDR3 loop reads CASSFSGRRNQPQHF. CDR3 bases: TGCGCCAGCAGCTTCTCAGGTAGGCGCAATCAGCCCCAGCATTTT.

This clone was recorded only once. The chain links TRBV10-3 to TRBJ2-7; D not resolved. CDR3 size: 12 residues. Trimming shortened V by 0 bases and J by 5 bases, and 5 bases separated the two germline ends. CDR1 is ENHRY, CDR2 SYGVKD, per germline. This CDR3 is CAISESSHEQYF. DNA for the CDR3: TGTGCCATCAGTGAGTCGTCGCACGAGCAGTACTTC.

The V gene is TRBV6-5, the J gene TRBJ1-1; D unclear. Germline V gives CDR1 MNHEY, CDR2 SVGAGI. V was clipped by 2 bases and J by 1 base, with 5 bases between them. This CDR3 contains 13 residues. The CDR3 region is CASSYTWNTEAFF. The CDR3 DNA is TGTGCCAGCAGTTACACCTGGAACACTGAAGCTTTCTTT.

The chain links TRBV6-5 to TRBJ1-4, with 10 bases aligning to TRBD1. V dropped 4 bases and J dropped 5; count of bases not matched to a gene: 4. The CDR3 covers 15 residues. Per the germline V gene, CDR1 is MNHEY and CDR2 is SVGAGI. This CDR3 is CASSSWTGGNEKLFF. Here the CDR3 DNA reads TGTGCCAGCAGTTCCTGGACAGGGGGAAATGAAAAACTGTTTTTT.

This clone was counted a single time. V and J are TRBV5-1 and TRBJ1-2; 8 bases match TRBD1. CDR3 length: 13 amino acids. J gave up 4 bases and V 4 bases, and 3 bases lay outside the gene matches. CDR1 is SGHRS and CDR2 is YFSETQ in the germline V gene. CDR3 DNA sequence: TGCGCCAGCAGCGAAGGACAGGGCTATGGCTACACCTTC. Translation: CASSEGQGYGYTF. The full variable domain, in which reference TRBV5-1 and TRBJ1-2 provide the parts outside the CDR3, is KAGVTQTPRYLIKTRGQQVTLSCSPISGHRSVSWYQQTPGQGLQFLFEYFSETQRNKGNFPGRFSGRQFSNSRSEMNVSTLELGDSALYLCASSEGQGYGYTFGSGTRLTVV.

The chain uses TRBV29-1 and TRBJ1-1, with 10 bases aligning to TRBD1. V dropped 0 bases and J dropped 0; count of bases not matched to a gene: 19. The CDR3 sequence is 21 residues long. Germline assignment: CDR1 SQVTM and CDR2 ANQGSEA. In DNA form, the CDR3 reads TGCAGCGTTGAAGATCTTTGTGGGGACAGGGGCCTCCAATTCATGAACACTGAAGCTTTCTTT. Its protein is CSVEDLCGDRGLQFMNTEAFF.

CDR3 protein: CASTDGGAHTQYF. CDR3 nucleotides: TGTGCCAGCACGGACGGGGGGGCACATACGCAGTATTTT. This chain connects TRBV7-9 to TRBJ2-3, with 8 bases lining up with TRBD2. V gave up 7 bases and J gave up 7 bases; unmatched junction bases: 7. The CDR3 extends over 13 amino acids. Germline V CDR1 and CDR2: SEHNR, FQNEAQ (reference sequence).

J is TRBJ1-2 and V is TRBV4-1; D might be TRBD1 (5 bases). V lost 1 base and J lost 8, with 17 bases in between. This CDR3 is 15 amino acids long. Germline V gene data show CDR1 as MGHRA and CDR2 as YSYEKL. The DNA of the CDR3 is TGCGCCAGCAGCCAAGGAGGACACCTTCTGAGGGGCTACACCTTC. Its protein product is CASSQGGHLLRGYTF.

The genes are TRBV27 and TRBJ2-7; the D gene is possibly TRBD2 (7 bases). The V gene's germline CDR1 is MNHEY and CDR2 SMNVEV (reference sequence). The CDR3 runs to 16 residues. V lost 7 bases and J 1 base, leaving 20 bases between the germline ends. The CDR3 sequence is CASTPWGRGESYEQYF. CDR3 DNA: TGTGCCAGCACCCCTTGGGGGAGGGGGGAATCCTACGAGCAGTACTTC.

The chain employs TRBV2 and TRBJ2-2, with D unresolved. Per germline, CDR1 SNHLY and CDR2 FYNNEI. Trimming pared 1 base from V and 1 base from J, leaving 4 bases between. This CDR3 is 14 amino acids long. CDR3 DNA sequence: TGTGCCAGCAGTGAAGACAAGAACACCGGGGAGCTGTTTTTT. Residues: CASSEDKNTGELFF.

The sample holds one count of this clone. The chain recombines TRBV19 with TRBJ1-5; no clear D. The V and J ends lost 6 bases and 4 bases respectively, with 16 bases between them. This CDR3 is 15 amino acids long. The V gene's germline CDR1 is LNHDA and CDR2 SQIVND (reference sequence). CDR3 residues: CASSLSGGRNQPQHF. CDR3 sequence (DNA): TGTGCCAGTAGCCTCTCGGGAGGGAGGAATCAGCCCCAGCATTTT. Full variable domain (rest looked up from reference TRBV19 and TRBJ1-5): DGGITQSPKYLFRKEGQNVTLSCEQNLNHDAMYWYRQDPGQGLRLIYYSQIVNDFQKGDIAEGYSVSREKKESFPLTVTSAQKNPTAFYLCASSLSGGRNQPQHFGDGTRLSIL.

As regards this clone: This sample also contains other DNA sequences that code for the same CDR3. The CDR3 loop reads CAWSVHLNTEAFF. The CDR3 coding sequence is TGTGCCTGGAGTGTACATCTGAACACTGAAGCTTTCTTT. V and J are TRBV30 and TRBJ1-1; D call uncertain. There are 13 residues in the CDR3. CDR1 and CDR2 from the germline V gene are GTSNPN and SVGIG (reference sequence). Between the trimmed V and J ends, which lost 0 bases and 0 bases, there was a span of 5 bases.

DNA of the CDR3: TGTGCCAGCAGGCCGGGACCCGTCACCGGGGAGCTGTTTTTT. It encodes CASRPGPVTGELFF. The chain combines TRBV6-6 with TRBJ2-2; the D gene could be TRBD1 or TRBD2 (5 bases each). Trimming stripped 6 bases from V and 4 bases from J, with 12 bases between. This CDR3 region has 14 residues. Per the germline V gene, CDR1 is MNHNY and CDR2 is SVGAGI (reference sequence).

The chain carries TRBV2 and TRBJ1-4, with a possible D match to TRBD1 (6 bases). Germline loops: CDR1 SNHLY, CDR2 FYNNEI. This CDR3 has 15 residues. V lost 5 bases, J lost 7 bases, and 17 bases lay in between. This CDR3 reads CASSRIVPGAEKLFF. The CDR3 nucleotides read TGTGCCAGCAGTAGGATTGTCCCGGGGGCTGAAAAACTGTTTTTT.

The chain joins TRBV24-1 to TRBJ1-1; unclear D gene. CDR3 length: 14 amino acids. V was pared by 5 bases and J by 3 bases, with 12 bases between. The germline gives CDR1 KGHDR, CDR2 SFDVKD. CDR3 loop: CATSAKMEDTEAFF. The CDR3 DNA follows: TGTGCCACCAGTGCCAAAATGGAGGACACTGAAGCTTTCTTT.

The chain recombines TRBV19 with TRBJ2-2; 10 bases agree with TRBD1. The CDR3 runs 19 residues. The J segment lost 4 bases and the V segment lost 7 bases, leaving 18 bases of the junction unmatched. CDR1 and CDR2 from the germline V gene are LNHDA and SQIVND (reference sequence). In DNA, the CDR3 is TGTGCCAGTAACTCCTTATCCCTCCCCCGGGACAGGGGCACCGGGGAGCTGTTTTTT. Translating gives CASNSLSLPRDRGTGELFF. The complete variable domain, with remaining parts taken from reference TRBV19 and TRBJ2-2, reads DGGITQSPKYLFRKEGQNVTLSCEQNLNHDAMYWYRQDPGQGLRLIYYSQIVNDFQKGDIAEGYSVSREKKESFPLTVTSAQKNPTAFYLCASNSLSLPRDRGTGELFFGEGSRLTVL.

The gene calls are TRBV5-1 and TRBJ1-1; D is unresolved. The germline V gene encodes CDR1 SGHRS and CDR2 YFSETQ. With 0 bases removed from V and 8 bases from J, the gap between germline ends came to 14 bases. CDR3 length: 14 amino acids. The CDR3 DNA sequence: TGCGCCAGCAGCTTGGCGCAACAGAATCCAGAAGCTTTCTTT. This translates into CASSLAQQNPEAFF.

This clone is a singleton in its sample. The chain recombines TRBV7-2 with TRBJ1-5; 7 positions match TRBD1. The trim removed 5 bases at V and 6 bases at J, leaving 4 bases unmatched. Per the germline V gene, CDR1 is SGHTA and CDR2 is FQGNSA. The CDR3 runs 13 residues. In DNA form, the CDR3 reads TGTGCCAGCAGCGACAGGGCAGGTCAGCCCCAGCATTTT. Amino acids: CASSDRAGQPQHF.

The rearrangement joins TRBV15 to TRBJ1-5; possible D gene TRBD1, 6 bases. V dropped 6 bases and J dropped 2 bases, with 11 bases sitting between them. The CDR3 runs 14 residues. Germline CDR1 is LNHNV and CDR2 is YYDKDF (reference sequence). The CDR3: CATRYRVGNQPQHF. The CDR3 region has the DNA TGTGCCACCAGATACAGGGTCGGCAATCAGCCCCAGCATTTT.

The chain carries TRBV15 and TRBJ2-5; 15 nucleotides line up with TRBD2. Looked up from germline, CDR1 is LNHNV and CDR2 is YYDKDF (reference sequence). This CDR3 has 18 residues. V was clipped by 0 bases and J by 5 bases; unmatched bases: 7. CDR3 sequence reads: CATSREGTSGGLYETQYF. DNA of the CDR3: TGTGCCACCAGCAGAGAAGGGACTAGCGGGGGGTTGTATGAGACCCAGTACTTC.

This CDR3 is CASSLSRGSPYNEQFF. As DNA, the CDR3 is TGTGCCAGCAGCCTCTCGCGGGGGTCTCCCTACAATGAGCAGTTCTTC. The V call is TRBV7-9, the J call TRBJ2-1; 7 bases agree with TRBD2. The CDR3 extends over 16 amino acids. The V gene's germline CDR1 is SEHNR and CDR2 FQNEAQ (reference sequence). V gave up 5 bases and J gave up 2 bases; unmatched junction bases: 9.

The V call is TRBV15, the J call TRBJ2-4; the D gene is possibly TRBD1 (5 bases). Deletions cut 5 bases from V and 7 bases from J, with 18 bases between. CDR3 length: 15 residues. Germline V gives CDR1 LNHNV, CDR2 YYDKDF (reference sequence). The CDR3 coding sequence is TGTGCCACCAGCCCCGCGACAGAAGGGGCGAACATTCAGTACTTC. Translation gives CATSPATEGANIQYF. The full variable domain, in which reference TRBV15 and TRBJ2-4 provide the parts outside the CDR3, is DAMVIQNPRYQVTQFGKPVTLSCSQTLNHNVMYWYQQKSSQAPKLLFHYYDKDFNNEADTPDNFQSRRPNTSFCFLDIRSPGLGDTAMYLCATSPATEGANIQYFGAGTRLSVL.